These 14 T cell receptor beta chains were all obtained from the same sample, sequenced in a study of T-cell memory formation after mild COVID-19. TCRdb processed the 5' RACE reads anew with MiXCR; each CDR3 protein has one entry. The sample comprises under 550,000 distinct CDR3 sequences, 18% of which are singletons, and approximately 13% rests with the top ten. Sample: PBMCs or a T cell subset sorted from them (not recorded which). These receptors originate from an adult woman who had mild COVID-19 (a few samples of this study predate the infection). Cell type and time point are not known.

This clonotype was observed a few times. The genes are TRBV4-2 and TRBJ2-3; 8 positions match TRBD2. The CDR3 consists of 15 residues. Germline assignment: CDR1 LGHNA and CDR2 YNFKEQ. V lost 2 bases and J lost 6; bases outside the gene matches: 7. The CDR3 nucleotides are TGTGCCAGCAGCCAATGGGCGGGAGGAGGCGATACGCAGTATTTT. Protein: CASSQWAGGGDTQYF.

This clonotype was found many times. The chain employs TRBV6-4 and TRBJ2-2; D is undetermined. V was cut by 0 bases and J by 6 bases, with 8 bases left in between. The CDR3 is 14 residues long. The V gene's germline CDR1 is MRHNA and CDR2 SNTAGT. The CDR3 loop is CASSDSFSSGELFF. The CDR3 DNA follows: TGTGCCAGCAGTGACTCTTTCTCCTCCGGGGAGCTGTTTTTT.

This clonotype was seen a handful of times. One end of the junction fails to match germline, which may point to a read error. J is TRBJ2-2 and V is TRBV20-1; D unclear. Per the germline V gene, CDR1 is DFQATT and CDR2 is SNEGSKA (reference sequence). CDR3 length: 12 amino acids. Here the CDR3 reads CSATTNSGELFF. The CDR3 DNA reads TGCAGTGCTACGACCAACAGCGGGGAGCTGTTTTTT.

The sample holds a few counts of this clonotype. The V call is TRBV5-4, the J call TRBJ2-2; D not certain. CDR3 length: 13 amino acids. Looked up from germline, CDR1 is SGHNT and CDR2 is YYREEE (reference sequence). Trimming removed 10 bases from V and 2 bases from J, with 12 bases in between. The CDR3 DNA is TGTGCCCACCGGACCAGTAACACCGGGGAGCTGTTTTTT. It is translated as CAHRTSNTGELFF.

CDR3 DNA: TGCGCCAGCAGCTCCGGTAAAAACATTCAGTACTTC. Its protein is CASSSGKNIQYF. The J gene is TRBJ2-4, the V gene TRBV5-1; D unresolved. Per germline, CDR1 SGHRS and CDR2 YFSETQ. V was pared by 3 bases and J by 4 bases, with 5 bases between. This CDR3 is 12 amino acids long.

The chain employs TRBV4-2 and TRBJ1-6, with 7 bases aligning to TRBD1. J gave up 5 bases and V 1 base, and 2 bases lay outside the gene matches. This CDR3 is 15 amino acids long. Germline lookup yields CDR1 LGHNA and CDR2 YNFKEQ. For the CDR3, the DNA is TGTGCCAGCAGCCAAGTCAGGGGGGATAATTCACCCCTCCACTTT. It specifies CASSQVRGDNSPLHF.

This clonotype was observed a few times. V gene TRBV6-2 or TRBV6-3 combines with J gene TRBJ2-5; TRBD2 matches 13 bases. J lost 5 bases, V lost 7 bases, and 7 bases had no gene match. CDR1 and CDR2 (germline): MNHEY, SVGEGT. CDR3 size: 15 residues. The DNA of the CDR3 is TGTGCCAGCATCGACAGGACTAGCGGGAGCGAGACCCAGTACTTC. Translated, it gives CASIDRTSGSETQYF.

This chain connects TRBV18 to TRBJ1-2; D remains ambiguous. The CDR3 is 17 residues long. V was cut by 3 bases and J by 2 bases, with 19 bases left in between. Germline V gene sequence: CDR1 KGHSH, CDR2 LQKENI. The CDR3 DNA reads as TGTGCCAGCTCACCGTTTAGCGGTACAGAACCAAACTATGGCTACACCTTC. Its protein is CASSPFSGTEPNYGYTF.

The chain has TRBV3-1 and TRBJ1-1; D uncertain. Deletions cut 5 bases from V and 1 base from J, with 8 bases between. The CDR3 is made up of 13 amino acids. CDR1 LGHDT and CDR2 YNNKEL come from the germline V gene (reference sequence). Written as DNA, the CDR3 is TGTGCCAGCAGCTCCGCCTCGAACACTGAAGCTTTCTTT. Amino acid sequence: CASSSASNTEAFF.

The sample holds a few counts of this clonotype. The genes are TRBV20-1 and TRBJ2-5, with D perhaps TRBD2 (5 bases). This CDR3 is 14 amino acids long. In germline, CDR1 is DFQATT, CDR2 SNEGSKA (reference sequence). Between the trimmed V and J ends, which lost 3 bases and 4 bases, there was a span of 15 bases. CDR3 loop: CSASLSSAGETQYF. The CDR3 DNA reads as TGCAGTGCTAGTTTGAGTAGCGCGGGAGAGACCCAGTACTTC.

This clonotype was detected only a few times. The rearrangement joins TRBV12-3 or TRBV12-4 to TRBJ2-5; 10 bases fit TRBD1. V lost 8 bases and J lost 2; bases outside the gene matches: 5. The CDR3 consists of 14 residues. CDR3 sequence reads: CASGRTGGQETQYF. The CDR3 DNA follows: TGTGCCAGCGGGAGGACAGGGGGTCAAGAGACCCAGTACTTC.

The chain recombines TRBV12-3 or TRBV12-4 with TRBJ1-2, with 8 bases identical to TRBD1. Germline trimming cut 6 bases from V and 7 bases from J; bases unmatched to any gene: 13. This CDR3 has 15 residues. The CDR3 DNA reads TGTGCCAGCAGCCAAACACGACAGGGGCTAGGTGGCTACACCTTC. This translates into CASSQTRQGLGGYTF.

This rearrangement joins TRBV4-3 to TRBJ2-7, with a tentative D call TRBD2 (6 bases). Trimming shortened V by 4 bases and J by 3 bases, and 16 bases separated the two germline ends. Per germline, CDR1 LGHNA and CDR2 YSLEER. The CDR3 sequence is 15 residues long. The CDR3 reads CASSLQDSDYYEQYF. DNA for the CDR3: TGCGCCAGCAGCCTCCAGGACTCGGACTACTACGAGCAGTACTTC.

This clonotype was picked up a small number of times. The chain joins TRBV7-9 to TRBJ2-7; 7 nucleotides align to TRBD1. The V segment lost 4 bases and the J segment 2 bases; nucleotides outside the gene matches: 5. CDR3 length: 14 amino acids. CDR1 is SEHNR, CDR2 FQNEAQ, per germline (reference sequence). CDR3 nucleotides: TGTGCCAGCAGCTGGACAGGTGGAGCCTACGAGCAGTACTTC. This sequence encodes CASSWTGGAYEQYF.